What follows are 32 T cell receptor beta chains derived from one specimen sequenced in a study of cytomegalovirus exposure and HLA in healthy donors. This table comes from immunoSEQ multiplex PCR, and its TCRdb copy is limited to in-frame clones, with some not included. The sample carries 250,000 to 400,000 clones, roughly 87% recorded once. The sample consisted of PBMCs. The receptors stem from a man aged 25 to 40 in good health and CMV-seronegative.

The V and J genes are TRBV2 and TRBJ2-7; 9 bases agree with TRBD2. The CDR3 extends over 14 amino acids. The trim removed 2 bases at V and 3 bases at J, leaving 2 bases unmatched. The germline CDR1 and CDR2 sequences are SNHLY and FYNNEI. The CDR3 reads CASSERREGYEQYF. DNA for the CDR3: TGTGCCAGCAGTGAACGGCGGGAGGGCTACGAGCAGTACTTC.

The chain recombines TRBV28 with TRBJ2-7; the D gene is possibly TRBD1 (6 bases). Germline values: CDR1 MDHEN, CDR2 SYDVKM. The V gene lost 9 bases and the J gene lost 2 bases, with 14 bases spanning the gap. This CDR3 is built from 13 residues. The CDR3 DNA reads as TGTGCCAGACCAGAGACAGGTCCCTACGAGCAGTACTTC. Translated: CARPETGPYEQYF.

The chain's CDR3 is CASSESRLAGIYYEQYF. The CDR3 DNA reads as TGCGCCAGCAGTGAGTCTAGACTAGCGGGGATTTACTACGAGCAGTACTTC. This chain uses TRBV10-2 with TRBJ2-7, with 11 positions matching TRBD2. The CDR3 is made up of 17 amino acids. Germline assignment: CDR1 WSHSY and CDR2 SAAADI. J was trimmed by 3 bases and V by 0 bases; bases with no gene match: 7.

The chain joins TRBV9 to TRBJ2-5, with D perhaps matching TRBD1 (5 bases). The ends were cut back, 0 bases at V and 1 base at J, with 13 bases in the middle. Looked up from germline, CDR1 is SGDLS and CDR2 is YYNGEE. This CDR3 comprises 16 residues. The CDR3 coding sequence is TGTGCCAGCAGCGTAGGTTTGGGCAGGGCCCAAGAGACCCAGTACTTC. As protein: CASSVGLGRAQETQYF.

The V and J genes are TRBV5-1 and TRBJ2-3, with D hard to call. The CDR3 totals 12 residues. CDR1 is SGHRS and CDR2 is YFSETQ in the germline V gene. Between the trimmed V and J ends, which lost 4 bases and 6 bases, there was a span of 9 bases. CDR3 coding DNA: TGCGCCAGCAGCACAACCACCGATACGCAGTATTTT. Translating gives CASSTTTDTQYF.

The V call is TRBV29-1, the J call TRBJ1-3; D not resolved. The germline V gene has CDR1 SQVTM and CDR2 ANQGSEA. V dropped 4 bases and J dropped 7 bases, with 8 bases sitting between them. CDR3 size: 11 residues. The CDR3 coding sequence is TGCAGCGTTGTGCGTGAGAACACCATATATTTT. It is translated as CSVVRENTIYF.

This clone has more than one count but fewer than ten. The chain uses TRBV5-1 and TRBJ2-3; the D gene is possibly TRBD2 (6 bases). V was cut by 5 bases and J by 2 bases, with 12 bases left in between. The CDR3 spans 14 residues. Germline V gene sequence: CDR1 SGHRS, CDR2 YFSETQ. CDR3 nucleotides: TGCGCCAGCAGACCGGGACTCTCCACAGATACGCAGTATTTT. Translated, it gives CASRPGLSTDTQYF.

This clone was picked up one time. Written as DNA, the CDR3 is TGTGCCACCCACCCTGGTGGGGGGAACGAGCAGTACTTC. This translates into CATHPGGGNEQYF. J is TRBJ2-7 and V is TRBV7-9; tentatively, D is TRBD2 (6 bases). V lost 10 bases and J 5 bases, leaving 18 bases between the germline ends. The CDR3 totals 13 residues. Germline loops: CDR1 SEHNR, CDR2 FQNEAQ (reference sequence).

This clone was recorded only once. The chain has TRBV19 and TRBJ2-7, with 7 bases lining up with TRBD1. This CDR3 contains 14 residues. Per the germline V gene, CDR1 is LNHDA and CDR2 is SQIVND (reference sequence). The J segment lost 5 bases and the V segment lost 4 bases, leaving 8 bases of the junction unmatched. CDR3 loop: CASSRTLTGDEQYF. In DNA form, the CDR3 reads TGTGCCAGTAGTAGGACCCTCACAGGGGACGAGCAGTACTTC.

The chain is built from TRBV18 and TRBJ1-5; 7 bases line up with TRBD1. Trimming at V came to 4 bases and at J to 3 bases, leaving 3 bases not matched to a gene. CDR3 size: 14 residues. Germline lookup yields CDR1 KGHSH and CDR2 LQKENI. The CDR3 reads CASSLGTVNQPQHF. The CDR3 bases are TGTGCCAGCTCACTAGGGACAGTCAATCAGCCCCAGCATTTT.

The chain employs TRBV7-2 and TRBJ1-2; D unclear. V gave up 1 base and J gave up 1 base, with 7 bases separating them. Germline loops: CDR1 SGHTA, CDR2 FQGNSA. This CDR3 comprises 14 residues. CDR3 in amino acids: CASSLGGSNYGYTF. The CDR3 region has the DNA TGTGCCAGCAGCTTAGGTGGCAGTAACTATGGCTACACCTTC.

The gene calls are TRBV6-4 and TRBJ2-1, with D uncertain. Germline-derived CDR1 and CDR2 are MRHNA and SNTAGT. The CDR3 runs 16 residues. Trimming took off 4 bases at V and 1 base at J, with 14 bases between the two ends. The CDR3 spells CASSGPTAKSYNEQFF. CDR3 sequence (DNA): TGTGCCAGCAGTGGCCCCACTGCGAAGTCCTACAATGAGCAGTTCTTC.

Notes on this clone: One end of the junction fails to match germline, which may point to a read error. V and J are TRBV29-1 and TRBJ1-2, with TRBD1 identical over 7 bases. This CDR3 comprises 11 residues. The germline gives CDR1 SQVTM, CDR2 ANQGSEA. CDR3 amino acids: CSVRDSYSRAF. The CDR3 nucleotides read TGCAGCGTTCGGGACAGTTATTCGCGTGCCTTC.

This chain connects TRBV5-4 to TRBJ2-1, with D tentatively TRBD2 (5 bases). Trimming shortened V by 0 bases and J by 4 bases, and 11 bases separated the two germline ends. CDR1 and CDR2 (germline): SGHNT, YYREEE (reference sequence). This CDR3 has 15 amino acids. The CDR3 loop reads CASSLVGGSYNEQFF. DNA of the CDR3: TGTGCCAGCAGCTTGGTTGGCGGGTCTTACAATGAGCAGTTCTTC.

This sequence joins TRBV2 and TRBJ1-2, with D possibly being TRBD1 (5 bases). Trimming left V 7 bases short and J 3 bases short, with 15 bases between. Germline CDR1 reads SNHLY; CDR2 reads FYNNEI. The CDR3 is 14 residues long. CDR3 DNA: TGTGCCAGCACGGGGAGGGACTCTTACTATGGCTACACCTTC. The encoded protein is CASTGRDSYYGYTF.

The chain carries TRBV5-5 and TRBJ1-2; D might be TRBD1 (5 bases). CDR1 is SGHKS and CDR2 is YYEKEE in the germline V gene (reference sequence). V lost 5 bases to trimming and J lost 3 bases, with 14 bases between them. This CDR3 comprises 14 residues. The CDR3 reads CASSPTRVHYGYTF. DNA for the CDR3: TGTGCCAGCAGTCCTACCAGGGTGCACTATGGCTACACCTTC.

The chain combines TRBV5-6 with TRBJ2-5; the D gene is possibly TRBD2 (7 bases). The germline V and J ends were trimmed by 2 bases and 7 bases, with 15 bases remaining between them. This CDR3 is 14 amino acids long. In germline, CDR1 is SGHDT, CDR2 YYEEEE. CDR3 nucleotide sequence: TGTGCCAGCAGCTTCGGGGCGGGGGCTCGGACCCAGTACTTC. Translated: CASSFGAGARTQYF.

The chain employs TRBV20-1 and TRBJ2-7, with D maybe TRBD2 (6 bases). The V end was cut by 5 bases, the J end by 6 bases, with 11 bases between. The CDR3 length is 11 residues. Germline V gene lookup returns CDR1 DFQATT and CDR2 SNEGSKA (reference sequence). CDR3 sequence reads: CSAGGAGEQYF. CDR3 nucleotides: TGCAGTGCTGGCGGGGCAGGCGAGCAGTACTTC.

The J gene is TRBJ1-5, the V gene TRBV19, with D unclear. V was cut by 1 base and J by 3 bases, with 13 bases left in between. Germline CDR1 reads LNHDA; CDR2 reads SQIVND (reference sequence). This CDR3 has 16 amino acids. The CDR3 reads CASSIGMGTNNQPQHF. The DNA of the CDR3 is TGTGCCAGTAGTATAGGGATGGGTACTAACAATCAGCCCCAGCATTTT.

The V call is TRBV6-5, the J call TRBJ1-2; the D gene is possibly TRBD1 (6 bases). Trimming shortened V by 6 bases and J by 6 bases, and 8 bases separated the two germline ends. CDR1 is MNHEY and CDR2 is SVGAGI in the germline V gene. There are 11 residues in the CDR3. CDR3 sequence reads: CASRDRHGYTF. The CDR3 region has the DNA TGTGCCAGCAGGGACAGACATGGCTACACCTTC.

DNA of the CDR3: TGTGCCAGCAGTACGACAGATCAGCCCCAGCATTTT. Its protein is CASSTTDQPQHF. The chain uses TRBV6-1 and TRBJ1-5, with D possibly being TRBD1 (5 bases). The V gene's germline CDR1 is MNHNS and CDR2 SASEGT. This CDR3 comprises 12 residues. V shed 5 bases and J shed 5 bases, with 7 bases lying between them.

V gene TRBV6-5 combines with J gene TRBJ2-3; TRBD2 aligns across 9 bases. Germline V gene data show CDR1 as MNHEY and CDR2 as SVGAGI. The V and J ends lost 6 bases and 5 bases, in that order; junction bases with no gene match: 3. This CDR3 has 13 amino acids. The CDR3 is CASSGLALDTQYF. CDR3 coding DNA: TGTGCCAGCAGCGGACTAGCGTTAGATACGCAGTATTTT.

V and J are TRBV9 and TRBJ2-7; TRBD1 aligns across 8 bases. The CDR3 covers 13 residues. Germline assignment: CDR1 SGDLS and CDR2 YYNGEE. J lost 5 bases, V lost 0 bases, and 1 base had no gene match. The CDR3 nucleotides read TGTGCCAGCAGCGTAGCGGACAGGGACGAGCAGTACTTC. It specifies CASSVADRDEQYF.

The J gene is TRBJ1-1, the V gene TRBV5-4; D not certain. Germline-derived CDR1 and CDR2 are SGHNT and YYREEE (reference sequence). The CDR3 has 14 residues. Trimming removed 4 bases at V and 2 bases at J, with 12 bases between. Here the CDR3 reads CASSPGQSNTEAFF. CDR3 in DNA: TGTGCCAGCAGCCCTGGGCAGTCCAACACTGAAGCTTTCTTT.

The count of this clone is one. The chain employs TRBV10-1 and TRBJ2-1, with D uncertain. The CDR3 is 16 residues long. V was trimmed by 0 bases and J by 0 bases, leaving 9 bases between them. Germline V lookup: CDR1 WNHNN, CDR2 SYGVQD (reference sequence). In nucleotides, the CDR3 is TGCGCCAGCAGTGAGTCGAGTTTCACCTCCTACAATGAGCAGTTCTTC. It yields the protein CASSESSFTSYNEQFF.

The chain links TRBV2 to TRBJ1-1; 7 nucleotides line up with TRBD1. Per germline, CDR1 SNHLY and CDR2 FYNNEI. J was trimmed by 1 base and V by 8 bases; bases with no gene match: 7. The CDR3 has 14 amino acids. The CDR3 spells CASRTGVTNTEAFF. The DNA of the CDR3 is TGTGCCAGCCGAACAGGGGTGACGAACACTGAAGCTTTCTTT.

The chain combines TRBV19 with TRBJ2-6; D perhaps matches TRBD1 (7 bases). The CDR3 loop spans 16 amino acids. CDR1 and CDR2 (germline): LNHDA, SQIVND (reference sequence). V was clipped by 2 bases and J by 2 bases, with 10 bases between them. CDR3 sequence: CASSIQGGTGANVLTF. CDR3 in DNA: TGTGCCAGTAGTATACAGGGGGGTACTGGGGCCAACGTCCTGACTTTC.

There are a few counts of this clone. V gene TRBV4-3 combines with J gene TRBJ2-7; 9 nucleotides agree with TRBD1. The CDR3 is made up of 15 amino acids. Trimming cost V 4 bases and J 7 bases; bases outside gene matches: 11. Germline V gene lookup returns CDR1 LGHNA and CDR2 YSLEER. The CDR3 DNA reads TGCGCCAGCAGCCCCGGGACAGGGCAATGGGGGGAGCAGTACTTC. Protein: CASSPGTGQWGEQYF.

This chain joins TRBV5-1 and TRBJ1-5; TRBD1 is a possible D gene (6 bases). V was trimmed by 4 bases and J by 8 bases, leaving 13 bases between them. Germline values: CDR1 SGHRS, CDR2 YFSETQ. The CDR3 has 13 amino acids. The CDR3 region is CASSLIEGEPQHF. For the CDR3, the DNA is TGCGCCAGCAGCCTGATAGAGGGGGAGCCCCAGCATTTT. Complete variable domain (other parts from reference TRBV5-1 and TRBJ1-5): KAGVTQTPRYLIKTRGQQVTLSCSPISGHRSVSWYQQTPGQGLQFLFEYFSETQRNKGNFPGRFSGRQFSNSRSEMNVSTLELGDSALYLCASSLIEGEPQHFGDGTRLSIL.

CDR3 sequence reads: CASSNRGTDAQETQYF. In DNA, the CDR3 is TGTGCCAGTAGTAACCGGGGGACAGACGCTCAAGAGACCCAGTACTTC. The V and J genes are TRBV19 and TRBJ2-5, with D perhaps TRBD1 (7 bases). Trimming shortened V by 4 bases and J by 2 bases, and 17 bases separated the two germline ends. This CDR3 is 16 amino acids long. Germline V gene data show CDR1 as LNHDA and CDR2 as SQIVND (reference sequence). The full variable domain, completed using reference TRBV19 and TRBJ2-5, is DGGITQSPKYLFRKEGQNVTLSCEQNLNHDAMYWYRQDPGQGLRLIYYSQIVNDFQKGDIAEGYSVSREKKESFPLTVTSAQKNPTAFYLCASSNRGTDAQETQYFGPGTRLLVL.

The J gene is TRBJ2-7, the V gene TRBV9; TRBD2 matches 10 bases. J was trimmed by 0 bases and V by 3 bases; bases with no gene match: 18. CDR1 is SGDLS and CDR2 is YYNGEE in the germline V gene. CDR3 length equals 20 residues. The DNA of the CDR3 is TGTGCCAGCAGCGGCGGTCGGAGTAGCGGGGGGTCCTTTAACTCCTACGAGCAGTACTTC. Protein: CASSGGRSSGGSFNSYEQYF.

This clone has only one observation. This rearrangement joins TRBV11-3 to TRBJ2-1, with TRBD2 matching over 8 bases. The CDR3 runs 15 residues. Germline CDR1 reads SGHNT; CDR2 reads YENEEA. V trimming: 4 bases; J trimming: 4 bases; junction bases outside the gene matches: 6. This CDR3 is CASSSRGGQYNEQFF. CDR3 DNA: TGTGCCAGCAGCTCTCGGGGGGGTCAGTACAATGAGCAGTTCTTC.